The clone carrying this TCR beta chain was seen repeatedly, ten times or more. Its antigen is as yet unknown. This sample was taken from a study of metastatic and nonmetastatic thyroid tumors. Study in general: A comparison of repertoires was made across blood and tumor or nodule tissue from malignant and benign thyroid patients.

How the authors handled the data: What underpinned the distant-metastasis classifier for papillary thyroid cancer was the set of CDR3 differences across clinicopathological groups. With MiXCR, TCRdb called clones anew from the PCR reads. TCRdb, not the original authors, processed these V and J calls. The sample includes roughly 30,000 clones, around a fifth of them seen just once. The study's findings and limits: Reportedly, malignant thyroid tumors had significantly higher TCR beta diversity than benign nodules, in blood and tumor.

CDR3 length: 14 residues. V was clipped by 6 bases and J by 7 bases, with 15 bases between them. The V gene's germline CDR1 is MNHNS and CDR2 SASEGT. Ahead of thyroid surgery, no patient had received treatment of any kind. The sequencing sample was made of blood. The chain employs TRBV6-1 and TRBJ1-4, with D unresolved. This sequence originates from a female donor with papillary thyroid cancer or a benign thyroid nodule (not recorded which). Some clones in this sample may be carry-over from other donors' samples. CDR3 residues: CASRGPPRREKLFF. The CDR3 DNA reads as TGTGCCAGCAGAGGGCCTCCCCGTCGTGAAAAACTGTTTTTT.